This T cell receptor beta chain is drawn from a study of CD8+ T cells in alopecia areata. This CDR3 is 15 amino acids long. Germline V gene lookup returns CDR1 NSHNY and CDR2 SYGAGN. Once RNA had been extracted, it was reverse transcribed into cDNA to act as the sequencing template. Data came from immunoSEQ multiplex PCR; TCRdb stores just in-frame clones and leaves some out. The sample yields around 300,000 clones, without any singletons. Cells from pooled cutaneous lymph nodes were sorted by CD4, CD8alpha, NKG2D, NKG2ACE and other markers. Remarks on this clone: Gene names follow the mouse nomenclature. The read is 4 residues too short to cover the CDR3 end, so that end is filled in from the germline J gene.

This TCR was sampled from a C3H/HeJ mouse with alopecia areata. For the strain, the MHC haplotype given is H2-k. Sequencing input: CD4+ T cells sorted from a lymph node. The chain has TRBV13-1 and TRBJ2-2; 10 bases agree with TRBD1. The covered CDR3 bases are TGTGCCAGCAGTGATGGACAGGGGGCTGGCGGG. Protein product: CASSDGQGAGG. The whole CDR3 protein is CASSDGQGAGGQLYF.